This TCR beta chain stems from a study of PD-1 blockade in classical Hodgkin lymphoma. Time point of the sample: newly diagnosed, previously untreated cHL patient sample. TCRdb's copy holds only in-frame clones and misses some; the assay was immunoSEQ multiplex PCR. The sample contains tens of thousands of clones, roughly 93% of which appear only once. The CDR3 spans 12 residues. The V and J ends lost 4 bases and 7 bases respectively, with 10 bases between them. CDR1 and CDR2 from the germline V gene are MGHRA and YSYEKL. Sequenced: peripheral blood mononuclear cells (PBMCs). This sequence originates from a human donor with classical Hodgkin lymphoma. The V gene is TRBV4-1, the J gene TRBJ1-1, with D perhaps TRBD1 (6 bases). The CDR3: CASSRKGGEAFF. The CDR3 DNA follows: TGCGCCAGCAGCCGGAAGGGGGGTGAAGCTTTCTTT.